Sequencing of this T cell receptor beta chain was carried out in a study of response to subunit inactivated influenza vaccine. The CDR3 loop spans 13 amino acids. Deletions cut 0 bases from V and 2 bases from J, with 5 bases between. Germline V CDR1 and CDR2: MGHRA, YSYEKL. As regards this clonotype: Its antigen is undetermined.

TCRdb passed the RT-PCR reads through MiXCR, listing each CDR3 protein once. Among some 300,000 distinct CDR3 sequences listed, around 20% were seen once. Overall study results and limits: Authors suggested few new T cells are recruited by each seasonal influenza vaccination.

The chain employs TRBV4-1 and TRBJ2-7; D is uncertain. The sequence was collected from a man in his fifties or sixties who received an inactivated influenza vaccine. Specimen: PBMCs from blood, collected approximately 20 months after vaccination. CDR3 amino acids: CASSQEATYEQYF. The CDR3 DNA reads TGCGCCAGCAGCCAAGAGGCTACCTACGAGCAGTACTTC.